This T cell receptor beta chain stems from a study of cytomegalovirus exposure and HLA in healthy donors. Turning to the study itself: Approximately 85 million unique TCRs from HLA-typed donors were held in an early release of data. Study-wide points: Sequencing likely produced, as an artifact, a cluster of highly shared sequence variants. Earlier findings revealed that most TCR beta V segments proved productive either about 87% or about 30% of the time.

The V gene lost 7 bases and the J gene lost 5 bases, with 12 bases spanning the gap. The germline V gene encodes CDR1 SEHNR and CDR2 FQNEAQ (reference sequence). CDR3 length: 12 amino acids. Regarding donors, all were healthy bone marrow donors. The PCR contained 60 Vbeta and 13 Jbeta primers. The method was immunoSEQ multiplex PCR; TCRdb's version includes in-frame clones alone and lacks a portion of them. The table lists a few hundred thousand clones, roughly 80% of them singletons. In regard to this clone: Its antigen is undetermined.

The sample comprised PBMCs. The chain combines TRBV7-9 with TRBJ2-7; D may be TRBD1 (5 bases). This TCR was sampled from a middle-aged man in good health and CMV-seronegative. CDR3 in DNA: TGTGCCAGCAAACCCGACAGCCACGAGCAGTACTTC. Translated, it gives CASKPDSHEQYF.